One TCR beta chain is described in this entry. It may be a read error: a sequence one base away is much more abundant. This sample is drawn from a study of regulatory T cells in long-lasting Graves disease. CDR1 and CDR2 (germline): SGHRS, YFSETQ. The CDR3 is 17 amino acids. CDR3-region Arm-PCR and iRepertoire HTBI primers produced the TCR beta libraries. TCRdb re-derived calls from the multiplex PCR reads in MiXCR, one entry per CDR3 protein. The data show hundreds of thousands of distinct CDR3 sequences, roughly a sixth seen once. Stated time point: newly diagnosed GD, antithyroid drugs for less than 3 months. RNA from PBMCs was the source of the TCR library. From an endocrinology department in Xi'an, China, came the patients. The same data also went into a second study, on T cells in Graves' hyperthyroidism and ophthalmopathy. Turning to that study: Ophthalmopathy onset followed model prediction by a median about 6.9 months.

Source: peripheral blood mononuclear cells (PBMCs), taken at new diagnosis, from a patient treated with antithyroid drugs. The chain couples TRBV5-1 to TRBJ2-1, with 9 bases lining up with TRBD2. This clonotype was sampled from a man in his forties with Graves disease. The CDR3 DNA sequence: TGCGCCAGCGGCTTGGCCCTAGCGGGGTATGCCTACAATGAGCAGTTCTTC. This sequence encodes CASGLALAGYAYNEQFF.